Included here is one TCR beta chain sequence, with context. The sample originates from a study of PD-1 and CTLA-4 blockade in melanoma. CDR1 is SGHAT and CDR2 is FQNNGV in the germline V gene. V was trimmed by 2 bases and J by 3 bases, leaving 4 bases between them. This CDR3 contains 12 residues. TCRdb keeps only in-frame clones here, not all; method: immunoSEQ multiplex PCR. The sample yields under 20,000 clones, 70% seen once. The material sequenced was CD8+ T cells from peripheral blood, taken from a patient given anti-PD-1 treatment. V usage is TRBV11-2 and J usage is TRBJ1-1; D unclear. The receptor's source is a human donor with melanoma. CDR3 sequence: CASSLSYTEAFF. CDR3 DNA sequence: TGTGCCAGCAGCTTATCGTACACTGAAGCTTTCTTT.